The 9 T cell receptor beta chains below were found in one sample sequenced in a study of human T cells and chemical hapten exposure. TCRdb used MiXCR to reprocess the RACE reads, holding one entry per CDR3 protein. The sample shows 200,000 to 300,000 distinct CDR3 sequences, about 8.6% of them seen only once. Stated time point: pre-sensitization, week 0. Treatment meaning: therapeutic diphenylcyclopropenone sensitization with weekly scalp DPC. The source was whole blood, collected in connection with sensitization to the hapten diphenylcyclopropenone (DPC). Source of these receptors: a woman aged 40 to 50 with alopecia areata. Some clones in this sample may be carry-over from other donors' samples.

This clonotype came up a few times. The V and J genes are TRBV29-1 and TRBJ1-3; D is uncertain. Per germline, CDR1 SQVTM and CDR2 ANQGSEA. V was clipped by 7 bases and J by 1 base, with 11 bases between them. This CDR3 has 13 amino acids. The CDR3 DNA follows: TGCAGCGCCGGGCCAAGTTCTGGAAACACCATATATTTT. This codes for CSAGPSSGNTIYF.

This chain uses TRBV7-3 with TRBJ1-5; D may be TRBD1 (5 bases). Between the trimmed V and J ends, which lost 0 bases and 6 bases, there was a span of 9 bases. Germline values: CDR1 SGHTA, CDR2 FQGTGA. CDR3 size: 14 residues. CDR3 sequence reads: CASSLTGGVQPQHF. CDR3 nucleotide sequence: TGTGCCAGCAGCTTAACGGGGGGAGTTCAGCCCCAGCATTTT.

The chain recombines TRBV11-2 with TRBJ2-6, with 7 bases matching TRBD1. CDR3 length equals 17 residues. CDR1 and CDR2 (germline): SGHAT, FQNNGV. V gave up 4 bases and J gave up 0 bases; unmatched junction bases: 6. The CDR3 is CASSWGQLISGANVLTF. The CDR3, as DNA: TGTGCCAGCAGCTGGGGACAGTTGATCTCTGGGGCCAACGTCCTGACTTTC.

This clonotype showed up many times. The CDR3 coding sequence is TGTGCCAGCAGCTTGGGACAGTTTAATGAAAAACTGTTTTTT. Translating it yields CASSLGQFNEKLFF. The chain joins TRBV5-5 to TRBJ1-4, with TRBD1 as a possible D gene (5 bases). Trimming pared 0 bases from V and 4 bases from J, leaving 7 bases between. CDR1 SGHKS and CDR2 YYEKEE come from the germline V gene (reference sequence). The CDR3 is 14 residues long.

This clonotype was detected a few times. V usage is TRBV7-8 and J usage is TRBJ1-2; D not certain. V dropped 1 base and J dropped 0 bases, with 12 bases sitting between them. The CDR3 covers 16 residues. From germline, CDR1 is SGHVS and CDR2 FQNEAQ. CDR3: CASSLGRQATNYGYTF. In DNA, the CDR3 is TGTGCCAGCAGCTTAGGGCGGCAGGCGACTAACTATGGCTACACCTTC. Full variable domain (missing parts from reference TRBV7-8 and TRBJ1-2): GAGVSQSPRYKVAKRGQDVALRCDPISGHVSLFWYQQALGQGPEFLTYFQNEAQLDKSGLPSDRFFAERPEGSVSTLKIQRTQQEDSAVYLCASSLGRQATNYGYTFGSGTRLTVV.

This chain uses TRBV7-2 with TRBJ2-1; D uncertain. Per the germline V gene, CDR1 is SGHTA and CDR2 is FQGNSA. Trimming took 4 bases from V and 8 from J, leaving 9 bases between them. The CDR3 has 12 residues. In DNA, the CDR3 is TGTGCCAGCAGCTCCAGGCGTCATGAGCAGTTCTTC. It specifies CASSSRRHEQFF.

The V and J genes are TRBV28 and TRBJ1-4, with D perhaps TRBD1 (5 bases). This CDR3 has 14 residues. Germline V gene lookup returns CDR1 MDHEN and CDR2 SYDVKM. Trimming cost V 6 bases and J 7 bases, with 15 bases left between them. CDR3: CASSPGPGGEKLFF. The CDR3, as DNA: TGTGCCAGCAGCCCCGGCCCTGGGGGTGAAAAACTGTTTTTT.

In DNA, the CDR3 is TGTGCCAGCAGTTCCGGACAGGGGACCACCCATCTGTACTTC. Its protein is CASSSGQGTTHLYF. The J gene is TRBJ2-7, the V gene TRBV28, with 9 bases lining up with TRBD1. The CDR3 spans 14 residues. J was trimmed by 12 bases and V by 4 bases; bases with no gene match: 13. Germline V gives CDR1 MDHEN, CDR2 SYDVKM.

The V gene is TRBV12-3 or TRBV12-4, the J gene TRBJ2-2; D unresolved. Trimming cost V 5 bases and J 6 bases, with 10 bases left between them. The CDR3 spans 13 residues. CDR3 amino acids: CASSPRLAGELFF. CDR3 in DNA: TGTGCCAGCAGTCCCAGGTTAGCCGGGGAGCTGTTTTTT.